A single sample gave rise to the 15 T cell receptor beta chains below, sequenced in a study of regulatory T cells in long-lasting Graves disease. Time point described: newly diagnosed GD, antithyroid drugs for less than 3 months. From PBMCs, RNA was extracted and then used to make the TCR library. For TCR beta, libraries came from iRepertoire HTBI primers and Arm-PCR of CDR3 regions. TCRdb reprocessed the multiplex PCR reads with MiXCR, giving one entry per CDR3 protein. The data contain 400,000 to 450,000 distinct CDR3 sequences, about 17% of them singletons. These data were also reused for a study on T cells in Graves' hyperthyroidism and ophthalmopathy.

The starting material was peripheral blood mononuclear cells (PBMCs), obtained at new diagnosis, from a patient treated with antithyroid drugs. All receptors derive from a woman aged 25 to 39 with Graves disease.

The gene calls are TRBV6-1 and TRBJ1-5; 7 bases agree with TRBD1. The germline V gene encodes CDR1 MNHNS and CDR2 SASEGT. The V segment lost 2 bases and the J segment 6 bases; nucleotides outside the gene matches: 7. The CDR3 spans 15 residues. The CDR3 sequence: CASSELSGGGQPQHF. The CDR3 nucleotides are TGTGCCAGCAGTGAATTGTCAGGGGGAGGTCAGCCCCAGCATTTT.

V and J are TRBV11-2 and TRBJ1-5; D is ambiguous. CDR1 is SGHAT, CDR2 FQNNGV, per germline. Trimming took off 3 bases at V and 5 bases at J, with 8 bases between the two ends. The CDR3 is 13 residues long. Written as DNA, the CDR3 is TGTGCCAGCAGCTTTAATGGTTATCAGCCCCAGCATTTT. Residues: CASSFNGYQPQHF.

This clonotype was picked up many times. The J gene is TRBJ2-1, the V gene TRBV7-8; 7 bases agree with TRBD2. The junction had 5 bases not matched to a gene; V was cut back by 3 bases and J by 12 bases. In germline, CDR1 is SGHVS, CDR2 FQNEAQ. This CDR3 is 12 amino acids long. CDR3 bases: TGTGCCAGCAGCTTGGGCGGGAGTGGGCAGTTCTTC. Translated, it gives CASSLGGSGQFF.

This clonotype was observed a few times. This sequence joins TRBV5-1 and TRBJ1-6; the D gene is possibly TRBD1 (5 bases). Trimming stripped 4 bases from V and 14 bases from J, with 25 bases between. CDR3 length: 16 residues. Germline lookup yields CDR1 SGHRS and CDR2 YFSETQ. CDR3 region: CASSPRGDPPVESLHF. In DNA form, the CDR3 reads TGCGCCAGCAGCCCAAGGGGAGACCCTCCAGTTGAATCCCTCCACTTT.

This clonotype was detected only a few times. The rearrangement links TRBV7-9 to TRBJ2-7; 8 nucleotides line up with TRBD1. This CDR3 has 14 amino acids. The J segment lost 3 bases and the V segment lost 4 bases, leaving 5 bases of the junction unmatched. Germline assignment: CDR1 SEHNR and CDR2 FQNEAQ (reference sequence). CDR3 protein: CASSSSGQDYEQYF. DNA of the CDR3: TGTGCCAGCAGCTCCTCGGGACAGGACTACGAGCAGTACTTC.

This clonotype showed up many times. The rearrangement links TRBV6-1 to TRBJ2-7; 8 nucleotides match TRBD1. Germline lookup yields CDR1 MNHNS and CDR2 SASEGT. J was trimmed by 4 bases and V by 6 bases; bases with no gene match: 5. CDR3 length: 13 residues. CDR3 protein: CASSGQGVYEQYF. The CDR3 DNA reads TGTGCCAGCAGCGGACAGGGTGTGTACGAGCAGTACTTC.

This clonotype appeared many times. The rearrangement joins TRBV6-5 to TRBJ2-7; 10 positions agree with TRBD1. Germline lookup yields CDR1 MNHEY and CDR2 SVGAGI. CDR3 length equals 13 residues. Unmatched junction bases numbered 3, after V lost 4 bases and J lost 6 bases. As DNA, the CDR3 is TGTGCCAGCAGTTTGGGGACAGGGGCCGAGCAGTACTTC. It is translated as CASSLGTGAEQYF.

Remarks on this clonotype: It differs at one base from a far larger clone, so likely a read error. The rearrangement joins TRBV5-1 to TRBJ2-5; 13 bases align to TRBD2. The CDR3 contains 16 residues. Germline V CDR1 and CDR2: SGHRS, YFSETQ. V trimming: 3 bases; J trimming: 11 bases; junction bases outside the gene matches: 13. CDR3 DNA sequence: TGCGCCAGCAGCTCCGGGACTAGCGGGACGTACAATGAGCAGTACTTC. Translation gives CASSSGTSGTYNEQYF.

The chain has TRBV15 and TRBJ2-2; 10 bases fit TRBD2. Per germline, CDR1 LNHNV and CDR2 YYDKDF (reference sequence). Trimming at V came to 5 bases and at J to 5 bases, leaving 8 bases not matched to a gene. This CDR3 is built from 16 residues. CDR3: CATSGLAGVGTGELFF. For the CDR3, the DNA is TGTGCCACCAGCGGGCTAGCGGGAGTCGGAACCGGGGAGCTGTTTTTT.

This clonotype was found many times. The V call is TRBV12-3 or TRBV12-4, the J call TRBJ2-3; no clear D. The CDR3 is made up of 12 amino acids. Trimming stripped 5 bases from V and 6 bases from J, with 9 bases between. The CDR3 is CASSPRRDTQYF. The CDR3 DNA reads as TGTGCCAGCAGTCCTAGAAGGGATACGCAGTATTTT.

This chain links TRBV12-3 or TRBV12-4 with TRBJ2-6; 14 positions agree with TRBD2. Unmatched junction bases numbered 12, after V lost 6 bases and J lost 2 bases. The CDR3 has 20 residues. CDR3 nucleotides: TGTGCCAGCAGCTCTACCGGGACTAGCGGGAGAAAAGCTGGGGCCAACGTCCTGACTTTC. Its protein is CASSSTGTSGRKAGANVLTF.

This clonotype has ten or more counts. The V call is TRBV12-3 or TRBV12-4, the J call TRBJ1-3; 7 bases fit TRBD1. The V and J ends lost 6 bases and 4 bases, in that order; junction bases with no gene match: 3. This CDR3 is built from 13 residues. CDR3: CASRPGQGNTIYF. CDR3 in DNA: TGTGCCAGCAGACCGGGACAGGGAAACACCATATATTTT.

As concerns this clonotype: A far larger clone is one base from this, pointing to a likely read error. CDR3 amino acids: CASSLRQSGEQFF. CDR3 nucleotide sequence: TGTGCCAGCAGTTTACGACAAAGCGGGGAGCAGTTCTTC. V usage is TRBV28 and J usage is TRBJ2-1, with D possibly being TRBD2 (6 bases). This CDR3 is built from 13 residues. The germline V gene encodes CDR1 MDHEN and CDR2 SYDVKM. Trimming stripped 2 bases from V and 10 bases from J, with 12 bases between.

The chain joins TRBV20-1 to TRBJ2-1, with a weak D call TRBD2 (6 bases). The CDR3 sequence is 16 residues long. Germline V gene data show CDR1 as DFQATT and CDR2 as SNEGSKA (reference sequence). Trimming cost V 1 base and J 3 bases, with 16 bases left between them. CDR3: CSARGGGSEFYNEQFF. In nucleotides, the CDR3 is TGCAGTGCTAGAGGTGGAGGGTCTGAATTCTACAATGAGCAGTTCTTC.

This clonotype has ten or more counts. V is TRBV11-2 and J is TRBJ2-7, with 13 bases that match TRBD2. J was trimmed by 0 bases and V by 4 bases; bases with no gene match: 0. Germline-derived CDR1 and CDR2 are SGHAT and FQNNGV. CDR3 length: 15 amino acids. Here the CDR3 reads CASSWTSGSSYEQYF. CDR3 in DNA: TGTGCCAGCAGCTGGACTAGCGGGAGCTCCTACGAGCAGTACTTC.